The clone carrying this T cell receptor (beta chain) was detected once. Its antigen remains unidentified. Only CD45RO-negative cells positively selected for CCR7 counted as naive CD8 cells, so terminally differentiated effector memory CD45RA+ cells were excluded. The donors, healthy adults who were HIV-negative, had experienced no recent acute infections or vaccinations. Germline V CDR1 and CDR2: SGHNT, YENEEA. V was clipped by 5 bases and J by 1 base, with 15 bases between them. This CDR3 has 15 residues. The entry originates in a study of shared clonotypes between healthy human individuals. In the study overall: The study used three CD4 naive, three CD4 memory, two CD8 naive and one CD8 memory plate per donor.

Sequenced by immunoSEQ multiplex PCR; TCRdb stores in-frame clones only, minus some. The sample has 2 million to 2.5 million clones, roughly 91% seen once. Points from the study as a whole: Rarefaction demonstrated incomplete sorted-subset sequencing despite large depth. Blood alone was sampled, and tissue repertoires likely differ.

Sequences were obtained from naive CD8+ T cells from PBMCs. The chain combines TRBV11-3 with TRBJ2-7; TRBD2 is a possible D gene (5 bases). This sequence originates from a man between 18 and 29 years old in good health. Some clones in this sample may be carry-over from other donors' samples. The CDR3 sequence is CASSRPAVISYEQYF. DNA for the CDR3: TGTGCCAGCAGCCGCCCAGCGGTTATTTCCTACGAGCAGTACTTC.